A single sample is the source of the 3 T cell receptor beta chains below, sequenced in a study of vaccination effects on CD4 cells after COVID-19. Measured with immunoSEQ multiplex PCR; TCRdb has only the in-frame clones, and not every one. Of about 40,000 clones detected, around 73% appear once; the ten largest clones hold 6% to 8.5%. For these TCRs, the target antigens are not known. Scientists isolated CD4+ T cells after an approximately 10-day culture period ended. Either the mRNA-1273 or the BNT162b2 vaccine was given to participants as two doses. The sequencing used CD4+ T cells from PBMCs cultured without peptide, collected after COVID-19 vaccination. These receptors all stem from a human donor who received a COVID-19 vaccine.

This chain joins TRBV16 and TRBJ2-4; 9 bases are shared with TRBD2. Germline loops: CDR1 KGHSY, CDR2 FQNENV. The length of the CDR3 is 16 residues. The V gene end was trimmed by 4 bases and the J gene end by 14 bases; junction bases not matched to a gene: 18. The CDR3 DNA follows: TGTGCCAGCAGCCTTTCCATGGGCGGGAGGGCCCATGTGGAGTACTTC. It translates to CASSLSMGGRAHVEYF.

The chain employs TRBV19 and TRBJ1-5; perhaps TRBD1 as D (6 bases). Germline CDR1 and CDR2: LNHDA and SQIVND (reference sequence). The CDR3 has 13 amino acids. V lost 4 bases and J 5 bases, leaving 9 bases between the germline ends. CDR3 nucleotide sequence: TGTGCCAGTAGTAGGGGGCTTGATCAGCCCCAGCATTTT. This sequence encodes CASSRGLDQPQHF.

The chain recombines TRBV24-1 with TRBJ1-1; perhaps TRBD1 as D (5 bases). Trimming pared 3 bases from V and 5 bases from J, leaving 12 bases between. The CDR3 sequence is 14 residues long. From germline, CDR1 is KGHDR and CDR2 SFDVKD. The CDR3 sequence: CATSDGGGLTEAFF. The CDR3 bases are TGTGCCACCAGTGATGGGGGGGGATTGACTGAAGCTTTCTTT.